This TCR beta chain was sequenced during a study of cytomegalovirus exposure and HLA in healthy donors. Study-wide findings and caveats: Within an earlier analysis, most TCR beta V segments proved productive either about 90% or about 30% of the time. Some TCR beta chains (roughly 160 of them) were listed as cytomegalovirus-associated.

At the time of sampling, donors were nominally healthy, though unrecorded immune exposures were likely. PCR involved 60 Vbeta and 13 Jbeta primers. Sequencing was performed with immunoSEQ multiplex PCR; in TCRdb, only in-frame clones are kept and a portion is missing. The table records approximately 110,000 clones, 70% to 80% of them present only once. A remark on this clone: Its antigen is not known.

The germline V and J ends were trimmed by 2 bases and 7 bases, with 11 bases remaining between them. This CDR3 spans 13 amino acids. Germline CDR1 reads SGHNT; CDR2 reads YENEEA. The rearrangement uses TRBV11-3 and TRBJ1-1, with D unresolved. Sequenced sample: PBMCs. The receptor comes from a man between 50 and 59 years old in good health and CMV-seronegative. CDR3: CASSLSPSGEAFF. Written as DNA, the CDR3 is TGTGCCAGCAGCTTATCTCCCTCCGGTGAAGCTTTCTTT.